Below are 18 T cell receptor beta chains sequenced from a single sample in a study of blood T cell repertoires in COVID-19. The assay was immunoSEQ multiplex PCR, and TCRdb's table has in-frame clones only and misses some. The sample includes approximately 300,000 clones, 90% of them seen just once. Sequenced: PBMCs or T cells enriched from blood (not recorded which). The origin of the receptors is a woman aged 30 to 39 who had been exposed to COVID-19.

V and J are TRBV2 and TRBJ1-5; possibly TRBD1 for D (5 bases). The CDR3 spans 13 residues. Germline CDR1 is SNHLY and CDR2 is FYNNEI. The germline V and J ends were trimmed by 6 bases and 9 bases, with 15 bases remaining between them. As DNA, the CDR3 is TGTGCCAGCAGCGATATCAGGGAGGGGCCCCAGCATTTT. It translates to CASSDIREGPQHF.

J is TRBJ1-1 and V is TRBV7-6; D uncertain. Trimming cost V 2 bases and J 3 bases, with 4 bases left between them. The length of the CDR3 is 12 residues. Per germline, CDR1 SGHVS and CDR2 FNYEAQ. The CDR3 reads CASSLLDTEAFF. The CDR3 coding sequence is TGTGCCAGCAGCTTACTCGACACTGAAGCTTTCTTT.

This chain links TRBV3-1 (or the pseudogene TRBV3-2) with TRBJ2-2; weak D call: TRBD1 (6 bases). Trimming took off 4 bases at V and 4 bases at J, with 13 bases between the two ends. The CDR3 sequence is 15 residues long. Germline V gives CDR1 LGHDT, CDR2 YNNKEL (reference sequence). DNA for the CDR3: TGTGCCAGCAGCCGAATAGACAGGTCCACCGGGGAGCTGTTTTTT. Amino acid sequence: CASSRIDRSTGELFF.

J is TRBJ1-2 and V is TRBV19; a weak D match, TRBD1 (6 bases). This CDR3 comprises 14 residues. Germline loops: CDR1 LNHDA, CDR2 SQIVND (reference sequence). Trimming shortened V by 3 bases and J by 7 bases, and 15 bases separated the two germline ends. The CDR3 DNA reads TGTGCCAGTAGTATGGGAACGTTGGGGGCTGGCTACACCTTC. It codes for CASSMGTLGAGYTF.

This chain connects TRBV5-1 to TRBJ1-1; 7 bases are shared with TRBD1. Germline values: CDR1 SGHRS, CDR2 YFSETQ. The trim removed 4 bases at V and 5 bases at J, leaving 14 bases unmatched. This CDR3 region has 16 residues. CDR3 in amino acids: CASSPRGSGTATEAFF. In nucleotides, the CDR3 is TGCGCCAGCAGCCCCAGGGGGTCCGGGACGGCGACTGAAGCTTTCTTT.

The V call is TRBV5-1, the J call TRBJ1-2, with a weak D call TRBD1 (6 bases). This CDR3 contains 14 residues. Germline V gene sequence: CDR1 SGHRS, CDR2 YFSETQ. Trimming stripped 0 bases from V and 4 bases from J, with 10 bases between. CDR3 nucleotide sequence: TGCGCCAGCAGCTTGGATGGGGGCAGCTATGGCTACACCTTC. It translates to CASSLDGGSYGYTF. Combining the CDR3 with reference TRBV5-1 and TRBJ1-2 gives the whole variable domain KAGVTQTPRYLIKTRGQQVTLSCSPISGHRSVSWYQQTPGQGLQFLFEYFSETQRNKGNFPGRFSGRQFSNSRSEMNVSTLELGDSALYLCASSLDGGSYGYTFGSGTRLTVV.

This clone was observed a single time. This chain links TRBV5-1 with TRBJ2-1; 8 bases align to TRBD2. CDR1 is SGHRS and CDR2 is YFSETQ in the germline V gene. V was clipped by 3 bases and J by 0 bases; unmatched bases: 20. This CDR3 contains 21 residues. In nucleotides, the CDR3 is TGCGCCAGCAGCTACCCAGGAACTCCCCTGTCCGGGACTAGCTCCTACAATGAGCAGTTCTTC. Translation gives CASSYPGTPLSGTSSYNEQFF.

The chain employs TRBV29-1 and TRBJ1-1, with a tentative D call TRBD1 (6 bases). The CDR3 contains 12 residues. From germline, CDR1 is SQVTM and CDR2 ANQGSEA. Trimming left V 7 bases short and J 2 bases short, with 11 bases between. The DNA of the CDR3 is TGCAGCGCCGAGGACAGAAACACTGAAGCTTTCTTT. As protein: CSAEDRNTEAFF.

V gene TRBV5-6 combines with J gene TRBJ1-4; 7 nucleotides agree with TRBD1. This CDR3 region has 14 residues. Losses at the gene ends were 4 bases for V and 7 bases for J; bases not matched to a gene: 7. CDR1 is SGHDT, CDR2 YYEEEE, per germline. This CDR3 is CASSHRGRGEKLFF. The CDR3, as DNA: TGTGCCAGCAGCCACAGGGGTCGAGGTGAAAAACTGTTTTTT.

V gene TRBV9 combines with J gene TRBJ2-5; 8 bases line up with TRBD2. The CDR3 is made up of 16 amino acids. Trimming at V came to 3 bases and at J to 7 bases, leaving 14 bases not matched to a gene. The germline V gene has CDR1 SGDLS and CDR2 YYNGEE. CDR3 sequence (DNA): TGTGCCAGCAGCGCCGACGGGAGACTACGGGGGGGGACCCAGTACTTC. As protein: CASSADGRLRGGTQYF.

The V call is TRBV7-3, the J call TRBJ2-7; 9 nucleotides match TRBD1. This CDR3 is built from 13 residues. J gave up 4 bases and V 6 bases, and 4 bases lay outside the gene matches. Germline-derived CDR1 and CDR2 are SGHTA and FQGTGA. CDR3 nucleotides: TGTGCCAGCAGTCGGGACAGGGCTTACGAGCAGTACTTC. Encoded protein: CASSRDRAYEQYF. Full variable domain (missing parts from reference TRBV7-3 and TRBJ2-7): GAGVSQTPSNKVTEKGKYVELRCDPISGHTALYWYRQSLGQGPEFLIYFQGTGAADDSGLPNDRFFAVRPEGSVSTLKIQRTERGDSAVYLCASSRDRAYEQYFGPGTRLTVT.

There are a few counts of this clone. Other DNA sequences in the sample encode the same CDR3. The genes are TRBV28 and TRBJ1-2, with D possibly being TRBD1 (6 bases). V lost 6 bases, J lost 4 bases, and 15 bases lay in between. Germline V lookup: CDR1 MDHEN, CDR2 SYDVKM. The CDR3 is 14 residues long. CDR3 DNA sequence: TGTGCCAGCAGCCCACAGGGCCGACCCTATGGCTACACCTTC. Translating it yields CASSPQGRPYGYTF.

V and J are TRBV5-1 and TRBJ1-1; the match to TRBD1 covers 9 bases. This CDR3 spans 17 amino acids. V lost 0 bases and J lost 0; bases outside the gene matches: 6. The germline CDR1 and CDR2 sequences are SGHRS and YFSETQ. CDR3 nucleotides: TGCGCCAGCAGCTTGGCGGGACAGGGCCTCATGAACACTGAAGCTTTCTTT. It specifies CASSLAGQGLMNTEAFF.

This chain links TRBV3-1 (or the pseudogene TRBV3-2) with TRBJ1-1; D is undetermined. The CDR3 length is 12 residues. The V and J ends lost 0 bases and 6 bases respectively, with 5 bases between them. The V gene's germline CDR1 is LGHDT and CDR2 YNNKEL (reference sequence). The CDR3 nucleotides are TGTGCCAGCAGCCAAGATGTCGCTGAAGCTTTCTTT. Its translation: CASSQDVAEAFF.

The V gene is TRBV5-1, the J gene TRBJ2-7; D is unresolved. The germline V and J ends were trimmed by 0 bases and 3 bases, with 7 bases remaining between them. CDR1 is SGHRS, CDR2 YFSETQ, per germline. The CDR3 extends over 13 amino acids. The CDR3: CASSLVPHYEQYF. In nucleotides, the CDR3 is TGCGCCAGCAGCTTGGTTCCCCACTACGAGCAGTACTTC.

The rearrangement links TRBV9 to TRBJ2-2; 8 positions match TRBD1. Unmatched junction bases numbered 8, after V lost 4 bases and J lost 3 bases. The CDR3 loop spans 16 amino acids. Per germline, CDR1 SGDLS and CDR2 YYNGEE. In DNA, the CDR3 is TGTGCCAGCAGCCCCCCGACAGGGGTTGACACCGGGGAGCTGTTTTTT. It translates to CASSPPTGVDTGELFF.

In nucleotides, the CDR3 is TGTGCCAGTAGTATAGGACAGGGCCTCTCCTACGAGCAGTACTTC. Protein product: CASSIGQGLSYEQYF. The chain links TRBV19 to TRBJ2-7, with 7 bases aligning to TRBD1. CDR3 size: 15 residues. The junction had 3 bases not matched to a gene; V was cut back by 1 base and J by 0 bases. Germline CDR1 and CDR2: LNHDA and SQIVND (reference sequence).

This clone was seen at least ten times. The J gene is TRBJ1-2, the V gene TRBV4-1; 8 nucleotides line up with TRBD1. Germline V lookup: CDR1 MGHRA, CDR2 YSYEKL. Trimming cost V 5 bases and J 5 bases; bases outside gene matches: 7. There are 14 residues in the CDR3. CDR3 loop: CASSRDRRSYGYTF. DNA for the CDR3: TGCGCCAGCAGCAGGGACAGGAGGTCTTATGGCTACACCTTC.